Listed here are 28 T cell receptor beta chains from one sample, sequenced in a study of shared clonotypes between healthy human individuals. Measured with immunoSEQ multiplex PCR; TCRdb has only the in-frame clones, and not every one. The sample records some 2,500,000 clones, over 85% being singletons. The source material was naive CD4+ T cells from PBMCs. The subset is: CD45RA+ positively selected. The receptors were sampled from a young man in good health. Some clones in this sample may be carry-over from other donors' samples.

The CDR3 region has the DNA TGTGCCAGCAGCCCCGGGGGCCAAATAGGGGGCTACGAGCAGTACTTC. This codes for CASSPGGQIGGYEQYF. V is TRBV7-8 and J is TRBJ2-7; D could derive from TRBD1 or TRBD2 (6 bases each). Trimming cost V 5 bases and J 3 bases, with 20 bases left between them. The CDR3 is made up of 16 amino acids. Germline CDR1 is SGHVS and CDR2 is FQNEAQ.

Points on this clone: This sample also contains other DNA sequences that code for the same CDR3. This sequence joins TRBV4-2 and TRBJ1-2; tentative D call: TRBD1 (5 bases). In germline, CDR1 is LGHNA, CDR2 YNFKEQ. The CDR3 length is 16 residues. Trimming stripped 0 bases from V and 3 bases from J, with 14 bases between. This CDR3 reads CASSQDRGRVDYGYTF. The CDR3 coding sequence is TGTGCCAGCAGCCAAGATAGGGGCAGGGTAGACTATGGCTACACCTTC.

The chain is built from TRBV7-3 and TRBJ2-1, with 13 bases that match TRBD2. J lost 5 bases, V lost 4 bases, and 5 bases had no gene match. The germline gives CDR1 SGHTA, CDR2 FQGTGA. This CDR3 is 16 amino acids long. The CDR3, as DNA: TGTGCCAGCAGCTACACCGGGACTAGCGGGAACAATGAGCAGTTCTTC. This translates into CASSYTGTSGNNEQFF.

The chain is built from TRBV7-3 and TRBJ1-1, with 7 positions matching TRBD1. The CDR3 extends over 17 amino acids. Germline V lookup: CDR1 SGHTA, CDR2 FQGTGA. The junction had 15 bases not matched to a gene; V was cut back by 5 bases and J by 3 bases. The CDR3 sequence is CASSQGTAPSGDTEAFF. CDR3 DNA: TGTGCCAGCAGCCAAGGGACAGCTCCTTCGGGGGACACTGAAGCTTTCTTT.

The V and J genes are TRBV10-2 and TRBJ1-4, with TRBD1 identical over 8 bases. After removal of 6 bases from V and 0 bases from J, the junction contained 3 bases not matched to a gene. Looked up from germline, CDR1 is WSHSY and CDR2 is SAAADI. This CDR3 spans 15 amino acids. As DNA, the CDR3 is TGCGCCAGCAGCGTGACAGGGGCAACTAATGAAAAACTGTTTTTT. Amino acid sequence: CASSVTGATNEKLFF.

The CDR3: CASAAPGLAAYNEQFF. As DNA, the CDR3 is TGTGCCAGCGCCGCGCCGGGGCTAGCGGCCTACAATGAGCAGTTCTTC. The rearrangement uses TRBV19 and TRBJ2-1; 7 positions match TRBD2. The CDR3 totals 16 residues. V lost 9 bases and J lost 2; bases outside the gene matches: 13. Per the germline V gene, CDR1 is LNHDA and CDR2 is SQIVND (reference sequence).

Points on this clone: Other DNA sequences in the sample encode the same CDR3. The rearrangement links TRBV9 to TRBJ1-3, with D possibly being TRBD1 (6 bases). Germline-derived CDR1 and CDR2 are SGDLS and YYNGEE. The ends were cut back, 0 bases at V and 3 bases at J, with 10 bases in the middle. The CDR3 contains 15 residues. The CDR3 DNA follows: TGTGCCAGCAGCGTAGTGGGGGGCGGTGGAAACACCATATATTTT. It yields the protein CASSVVGGGGNTIYF.

The chain combines TRBV27 with TRBJ2-1; 11 bases are shared with TRBD2. The CDR3 spans 15 residues. Per germline, CDR1 MNHEY and CDR2 SMNVEV (reference sequence). V was pared by 8 bases and J by 9 bases, with 12 bases of the junction left unmatched. This CDR3 is CASGGLAGGGGEQFF. The CDR3 DNA reads TGTGCCAGCGGTGGGCTAGCGGGAGGAGGAGGTGAGCAGTTCTTC.

This chain connects TRBV9 to TRBJ1-1; D call uncertain. The CDR3 covers 15 residues. Germline assignment: CDR1 SGDLS and CDR2 YYNGEE. The V gene lost 1 base and the J gene lost 4 bases, with 14 bases spanning the gap. As DNA, the CDR3 is TGTGCCAGCAGCGTACTCAGCGGGCGGAGCACTGAAGCTTTCTTT. Translating it yields CASSVLSGRSTEAFF.

The chain couples TRBV11-3 to TRBJ2-1; D remains unclear. Germline CDR1 SGHNT, CDR2 YENEEA. Trimming removed 5 bases at V and 7 bases at J, with 12 bases between. The length of the CDR3 is 13 residues. The CDR3 coding sequence is TGTGCCAGCAGCCCCGCAGGCCGGAATGAGCAGTTCTTC. Translated, it gives CASSPAGRNEQFF.

V is TRBV28 and J is TRBJ2-7; maybe TRBD1 (6 bases). The CDR3 spans 14 residues. The V end was cut by 5 bases, the J end by 2 bases, with 13 bases between. The germline CDR1 and CDR2 sequences are MDHEN and SYDVKM. The CDR3 coding sequence is TGTGCCAGCAGTCCCCAGGGGTCAACCTACGAGCAGTACTTC. Translated: CASSPQGSTYEQYF.

The V and J genes are TRBV10-2 and TRBJ2-5, with 9 bases aligning to TRBD1. Unmatched junction bases numbered 6, after V lost 5 bases and J lost 5 bases. CDR3 size: 14 residues. Germline CDR1 is WSHSY and CDR2 is SAAADI. CDR3 nucleotide sequence: TGCGCCAGCAGTATACAGGGGGCTCAGGAGACCCAGTACTTC. Translated: CASSIQGAQETQYF.

The chain recombines TRBV29-1 with TRBJ2-3; D is perhaps TRBD1 (5 bases). Trimming stripped 4 bases from V and 4 bases from J, with 6 bases between. Germline CDR1 and CDR2: SQVTM and ANQGSEA. The CDR3 spans 11 residues. The chain's CDR3 is CSVGQSDTQYF. The CDR3 nucleotides read TGCAGCGTTGGACAGTCAGATACGCAGTATTTT.

The chain uses TRBV10-1 and TRBJ2-3; D is uncertain. The germline V and J ends were trimmed by 2 bases and 0 bases, with 9 bases remaining between them. Germline CDR1 WNHNN, CDR2 SYGVQD (reference sequence). This CDR3 has 15 residues. Written as DNA, the CDR3 is TGCGCCAGCAGTGAGGGTGGCCACAGCACAGATACGCAGTATTTT. Translation gives CASSEGGHSTDTQYF.

V and J are TRBV30 and TRBJ1-2; the match to TRBD1 covers 11 bases. This CDR3 is built from 15 residues. Losses at the gene ends were 8 bases for V and 1 base for J; bases not matched to a gene: 9. Germline assignment: CDR1 GTSNPN and CDR2 SVGIG (reference sequence). The CDR3 is CAGPGTGGYNYGYTF. As DNA, the CDR3 is TGTGCCGGCCCCGGGACAGGGGGATATAACTATGGCTACACCTTC.

The chain has TRBV16 and TRBJ1-1; no definite D call. This CDR3 spans 17 amino acids. CDR1 KGHSY and CDR2 FQNENV come from the germline V gene. V shed 2 bases and J shed 3 bases, with 19 bases lying between them. CDR3 DNA sequence: TGTGCCAGCAGCCAACTAGTGCAGGATGGAGCGTACACTGAAGCTTTCTTT. It encodes CASSQLVQDGAYTEAFF.

This clone was counted between two and nine times. The chain combines TRBV5-1 with TRBJ2-3; tentative D call: TRBD2 (6 bases). Per the germline V gene, CDR1 is SGHRS and CDR2 is YFSETQ. V lost 2 bases, J lost 2 bases, and 15 bases lay in between. This CDR3 is built from 16 residues. The CDR3 spells CASSFLSGGITDTQYF. Here the CDR3 DNA reads TGCGCCAGCAGCTTCCTTAGCGGAGGCATCACAGATACGCAGTATTTT.

The rearrangement uses TRBV5-4 and TRBJ1-1; TRBD1 aligns across 10 bases. J lost 7 bases, V lost 4 bases, and 7 bases had no gene match. Germline V gene lookup returns CDR1 SGHNT and CDR2 YYREEE (reference sequence). This CDR3 has 14 amino acids. CDR3 residues: CASSQGQGRGEAFF. The CDR3 DNA sequence: TGTGCCAGCAGCCAGGGACAGGGGCGAGGTGAAGCTTTCTTT.

V is TRBV2 and J is TRBJ1-2; D not certain. Trimming took 4 bases from V and 5 from J, leaving 11 bases between them. Germline lookup yields CDR1 SNHLY and CDR2 FYNNEI. The CDR3 length is 13 residues. The CDR3 reads CASSATRAYGYTF. DNA of the CDR3: TGTGCCAGCAGTGCCACGAGAGCTTATGGCTACACCTTC.

V gene TRBV5-6 combines with J gene TRBJ2-7; D gene unclear. The CDR3 is made up of 13 amino acids. V lost 4 bases to trimming and J lost 7 bases, with 15 bases between them. Germline V gene data show CDR1 as SGHDT and CDR2 as YYEEEE. CDR3 bases: TGTGCCAGCAGCCCCCCAGCCTCGTGGGAGCAGTACTTC. This sequence encodes CASSPPASWEQYF.

This sequence joins TRBV2 and TRBJ2-2; 10 bases agree with TRBD1. CDR1 and CDR2 (germline): SNHLY, FYNNEI. The CDR3 loop spans 16 amino acids. V trimming: 6 bases; J trimming: 2 bases; junction bases outside the gene matches: 6. The CDR3 nucleotides are TGTGCCAGCAGCCGGACAGGGGGAACAAACACCGGGGAGCTGTTTTTT. Its translation is CASSRTGGTNTGELFF.

The chain couples TRBV6-5 to TRBJ2-1; D is perhaps TRBD2 (6 bases). Per the germline V gene, CDR1 is MNHEY and CDR2 is SVGAGI. The CDR3 consists of 14 residues. Trimming pared 4 bases from V and 9 bases from J, leaving 16 bases between. CDR3 nucleotides: TGTGCCAGCAGTTTCGGCGGGGAATCAGCTGAGCAGTTCTTC. Translation gives CASSFGGESAEQFF.

The CDR3 loop is CASSSDRRSYNEQFF. For the CDR3, the DNA is TGTGCCAGCAGTTCCGACAGACGCTCCTACAATGAGCAGTTCTTC. J is TRBJ2-1 and V is TRBV6-1, with D perhaps TRBD1 (5 bases). The CDR3 extends over 15 amino acids. V was trimmed by 5 bases and J by 0 bases, leaving 11 bases between them. Germline CDR1 MNHNS, CDR2 SASEGT.

The DNA for the CDR3 is TGTGCCAGCAGTGAGTCGCCGGACAGGGCGAACGGCTACACCTTC. This encodes CASSESPDRANGYTF. This chain uses TRBV6-4 with TRBJ1-2; 8 bases line up with TRBD1. The CDR3 contains 15 residues. Trimming at V came to 3 bases and at J to 8 bases, leaving 11 bases not matched to a gene. CDR1 and CDR2 (germline): MRHNA, SNTAGT.

This clone came up a few times. The chain couples TRBV4-1 to TRBJ2-3, with 9 bases identical to TRBD2. From germline, CDR1 is MGHRA and CDR2 YSYEKL. The CDR3 sequence is 16 residues long. Unmatched junction bases numbered 5, after V lost 4 bases and J lost 0 bases. The CDR3 sequence: CASSLTSGVSTDTQYF. In DNA, the CDR3 is TGCGCCAGCAGCCTGACTAGCGGAGTTAGCACAGATACGCAGTATTTT.

This clone showed up just once. The same CDR3 is also encoded by other DNA sequences in this sample. The chain uses TRBV28 and TRBJ1-2; D might be TRBD1 (6 bases). CDR1 is MDHEN, CDR2 SYDVKM, per germline. This CDR3 is built from 11 residues. The V gene lost 6 bases and the J gene lost 8 bases, with 10 bases spanning the gap. The CDR3 is CASSARGGYTF. DNA for the CDR3: TGTGCCAGCAGCGCTAGGGGGGGCTACACCTTC.

V is TRBV7-7 and J is TRBJ2-5, with unresolved D. Per germline, CDR1 SSHAT and CDR2 FNYEAQ (reference sequence). There are 14 residues in the CDR3. V was trimmed by 5 bases and J by 5 bases, leaving 15 bases between them. The CDR3 coding sequence is TGTGCCAGCAGCCACCCTGGAATTATGGAGACCCAGTACTTC. This encodes CASSHPGIMETQYF. Together with reference TRBV7-7 and TRBJ2-5, the CDR3 gives the full variable domain: GAGVSQSPRYKVTKRGQDVTLRCDPISSHATLYWYQQALGQGPEFLTYFNYEAQPDKSGLPSDRFSAERPEGSISTLTIQRTEQRDSAMYRCASSHPGIMETQYFGPGTRLLVL.

The chain couples TRBV2 to TRBJ2-3; TRBD1 matches 12 bases. Germline V gives CDR1 SNHLY, CDR2 FYNNEI. This CDR3 is built from 15 residues. V gave up 6 bases and J gave up 5 bases; unmatched junction bases: 6. The chain's CDR3 is CASSWGQGAIDTQYF. Written as DNA, the CDR3 is TGTGCCAGCAGCTGGGGACAGGGGGCTATAGATACGCAGTATTTT. Looking up the rest from reference TRBV2 and TRBJ2-3 gives the full variable domain: EPEVTQTPSHQVTQMGQEVILRCVPISNHLYFYWYRQILGQKVEFLVSFYNNEISEKSEIFDDQFSVERPDGSNFTLKIRSTKLEDSAMYFCASSWGQGAIDTQYFGPGTRLTVL.